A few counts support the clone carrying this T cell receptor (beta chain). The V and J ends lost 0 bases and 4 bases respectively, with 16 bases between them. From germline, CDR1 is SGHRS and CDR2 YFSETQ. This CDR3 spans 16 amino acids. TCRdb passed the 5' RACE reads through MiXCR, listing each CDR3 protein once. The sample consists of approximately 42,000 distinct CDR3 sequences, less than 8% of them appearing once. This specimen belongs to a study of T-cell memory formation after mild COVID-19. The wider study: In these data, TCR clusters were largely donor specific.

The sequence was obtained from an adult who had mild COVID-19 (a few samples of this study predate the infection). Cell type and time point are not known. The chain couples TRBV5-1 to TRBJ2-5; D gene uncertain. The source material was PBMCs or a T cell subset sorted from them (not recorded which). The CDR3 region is CASSLADGGMGETQYF. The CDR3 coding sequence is TGCGCCAGCAGCTTGGCGGACGGCGGAATGGGAGAGACCCAGTACTTC.